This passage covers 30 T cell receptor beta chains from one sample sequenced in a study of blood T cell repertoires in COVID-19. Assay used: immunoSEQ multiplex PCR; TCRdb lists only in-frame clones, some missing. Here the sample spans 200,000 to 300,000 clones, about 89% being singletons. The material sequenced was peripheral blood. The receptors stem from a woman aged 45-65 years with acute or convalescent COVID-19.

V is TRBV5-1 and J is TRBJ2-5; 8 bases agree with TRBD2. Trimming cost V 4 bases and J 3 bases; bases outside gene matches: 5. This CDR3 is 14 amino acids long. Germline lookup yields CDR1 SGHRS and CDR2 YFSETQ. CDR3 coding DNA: TGCGCCAGCAGCCCAAGCGGGAGCAAAGAGACCCAGTACTTC. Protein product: CASSPSGSKETQYF.

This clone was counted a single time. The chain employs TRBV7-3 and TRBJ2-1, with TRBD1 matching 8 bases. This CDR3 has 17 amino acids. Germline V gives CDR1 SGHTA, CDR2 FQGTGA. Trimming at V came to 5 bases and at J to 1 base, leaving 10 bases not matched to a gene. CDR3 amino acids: CASSPIPTGVSYNEQFF. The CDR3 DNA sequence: TGTGCCAGCAGCCCGATCCCGACAGGGGTGTCCTACAATGAGCAGTTCTTC.

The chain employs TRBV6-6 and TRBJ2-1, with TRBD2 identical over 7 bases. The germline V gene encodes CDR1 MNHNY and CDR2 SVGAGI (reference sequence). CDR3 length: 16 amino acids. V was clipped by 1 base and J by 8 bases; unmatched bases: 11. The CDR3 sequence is CASSYWREGEGDEQFF. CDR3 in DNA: TGTGCCAGCAGTTACTGGAGGGAGGGAGAAGGGGATGAGCAGTTCTTC.

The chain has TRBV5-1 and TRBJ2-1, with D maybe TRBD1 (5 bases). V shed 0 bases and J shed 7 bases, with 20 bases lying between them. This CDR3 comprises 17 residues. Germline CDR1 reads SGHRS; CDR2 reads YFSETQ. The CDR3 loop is CASSLAQGTPMWNEQFF. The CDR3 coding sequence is TGCGCCAGCAGCTTGGCCCAGGGAACCCCCATGTGGAATGAGCAGTTCTTC.

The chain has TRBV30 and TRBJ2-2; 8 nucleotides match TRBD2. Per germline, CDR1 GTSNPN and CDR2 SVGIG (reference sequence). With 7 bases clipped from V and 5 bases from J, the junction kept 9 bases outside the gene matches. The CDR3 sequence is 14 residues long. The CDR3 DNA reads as TGTGCCTTTCTTAGCGGGATCTTGACCGGGGAGCTGTTTTTT. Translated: CAFLSGILTGELFF.

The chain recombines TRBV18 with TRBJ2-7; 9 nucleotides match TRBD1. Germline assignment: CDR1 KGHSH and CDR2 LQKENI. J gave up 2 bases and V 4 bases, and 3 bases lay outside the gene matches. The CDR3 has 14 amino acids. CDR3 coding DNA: TGTGCCAGCTCACGTGGACAGGGGCCCTACGAGCAGTACTTC. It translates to CASSRGQGPYEQYF.

The CDR3, as DNA: TGCGCCAGCAGCTGGCAGGGCAGGGGTGAAAAACTGTTTTTT. Encoded protein: CASSWQGRGEKLFF. The rearrangement joins TRBV5-1 to TRBJ1-4; TRBD1 might be the D (6 bases). Germline lookup yields CDR1 SGHRS and CDR2 YFSETQ. The CDR3 extends over 14 amino acids. V lost 3 bases and J lost 7, with 13 bases in between.

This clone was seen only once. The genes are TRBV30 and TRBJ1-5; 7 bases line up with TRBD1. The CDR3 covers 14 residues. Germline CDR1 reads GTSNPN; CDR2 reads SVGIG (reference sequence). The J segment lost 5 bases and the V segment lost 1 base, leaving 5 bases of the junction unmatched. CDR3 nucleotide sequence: TGTGCCTGGAGTGGACAGGGTTTATATCAGCCCCAGCATTTT. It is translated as CAWSGQGLYQPQHF.

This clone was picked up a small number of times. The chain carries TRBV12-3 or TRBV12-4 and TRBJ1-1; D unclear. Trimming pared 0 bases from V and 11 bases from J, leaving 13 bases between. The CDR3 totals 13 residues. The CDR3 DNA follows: TGTGCCAGCAGTTTAGCTGGCCCTACCGGGGCTTTCTTT. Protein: CASSLAGPTGAFF.

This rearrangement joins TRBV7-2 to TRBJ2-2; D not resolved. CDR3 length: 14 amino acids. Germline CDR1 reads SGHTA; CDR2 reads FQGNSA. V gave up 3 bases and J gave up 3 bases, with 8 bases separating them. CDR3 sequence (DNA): TGTGCCAGCAGCTTCGGTCGGTACACCGGGGAGCTGTTTTTT. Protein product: CASSFGRYTGELFF.

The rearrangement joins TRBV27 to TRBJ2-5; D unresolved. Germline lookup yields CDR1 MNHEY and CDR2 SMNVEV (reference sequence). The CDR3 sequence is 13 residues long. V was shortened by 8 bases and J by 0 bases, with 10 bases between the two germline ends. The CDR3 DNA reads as TGTGCCAGCCGGAGATCGTACCAAGAGACCCAGTACTTC. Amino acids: CASRRSYQETQYF.

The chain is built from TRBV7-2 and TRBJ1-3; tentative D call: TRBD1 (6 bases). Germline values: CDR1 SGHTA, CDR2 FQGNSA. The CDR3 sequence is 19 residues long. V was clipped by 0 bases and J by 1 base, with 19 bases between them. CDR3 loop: CASSLAPRSGGGSGNTIYF. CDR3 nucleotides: TGTGCCAGCAGCTTAGCGCCGCGTTCGGGGGGCGGTTCTGGAAACACCATATATTTT.

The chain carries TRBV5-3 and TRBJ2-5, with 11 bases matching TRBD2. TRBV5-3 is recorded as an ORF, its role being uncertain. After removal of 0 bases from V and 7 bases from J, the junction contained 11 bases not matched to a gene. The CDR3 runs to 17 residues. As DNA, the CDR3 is TGTGCCAGAAGCTTGGCCGGGGTAGCGGGAGGGCGGGGGACCCAGTACTTC. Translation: CARSLAGVAGGRGTQYF.

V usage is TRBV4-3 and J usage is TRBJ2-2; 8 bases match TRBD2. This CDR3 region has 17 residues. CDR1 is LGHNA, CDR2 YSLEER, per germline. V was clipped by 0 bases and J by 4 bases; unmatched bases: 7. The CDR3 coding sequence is TGCGCCAGCAGCCAAGATTCAGCGGGAGACGCCACCGGGGAGCTGTTTTTT. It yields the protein CASSQDSAGDATGELFF.

CDR3 amino acids: CARGAGDRDPDEQYF. CDR3 sequence (DNA): TGTGCCCGGGGAGCGGGAGACCGGGATCCAGACGAGCAGTACTTC. The V gene is TRBV30, the J gene TRBJ2-7, with 8 bases identical to TRBD2. The CDR3 contains 15 residues. After removal of 8 bases from V and 5 bases from J, the junction contained 17 bases not matched to a gene. Germline CDR1 reads GTSNPN; CDR2 reads SVGIG (reference sequence).

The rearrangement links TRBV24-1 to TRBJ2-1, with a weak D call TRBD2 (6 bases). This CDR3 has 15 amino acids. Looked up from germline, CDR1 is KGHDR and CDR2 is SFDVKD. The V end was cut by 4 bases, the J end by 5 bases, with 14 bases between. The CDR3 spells CATSDVRGTDNEQFF. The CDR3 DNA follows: TGTGCCACCAGTGACGTCAGAGGGACTGACAATGAGCAGTTCTTC.

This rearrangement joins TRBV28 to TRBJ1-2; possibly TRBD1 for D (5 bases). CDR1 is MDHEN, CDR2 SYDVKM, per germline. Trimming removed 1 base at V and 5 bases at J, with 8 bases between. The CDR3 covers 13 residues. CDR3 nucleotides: TGTGCCAGCAGTTTATCCAGGGATTATGGCTACACCTTC. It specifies CASSLSRDYGYTF.

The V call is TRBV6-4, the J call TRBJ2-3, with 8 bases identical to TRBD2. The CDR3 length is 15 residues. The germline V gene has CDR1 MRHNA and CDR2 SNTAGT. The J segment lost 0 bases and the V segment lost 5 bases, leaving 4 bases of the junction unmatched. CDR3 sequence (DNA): TGTGCCAGCAGTTCTAGCGGGCTTAGCACAGATACGCAGTATTTT. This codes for CASSSSGLSTDTQYF.

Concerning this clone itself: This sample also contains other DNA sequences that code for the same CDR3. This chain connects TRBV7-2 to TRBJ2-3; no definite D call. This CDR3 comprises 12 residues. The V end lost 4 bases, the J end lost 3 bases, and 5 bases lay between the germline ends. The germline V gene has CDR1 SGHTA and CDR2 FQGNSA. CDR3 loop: CASSSYTDTQYF. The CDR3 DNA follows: TGTGCCAGCAGCTCCTATACAGATACGCAGTATTTT.

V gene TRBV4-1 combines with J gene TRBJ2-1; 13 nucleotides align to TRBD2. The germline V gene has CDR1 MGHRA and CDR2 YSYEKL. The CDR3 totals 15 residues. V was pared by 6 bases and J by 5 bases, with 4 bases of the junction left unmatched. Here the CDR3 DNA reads TGCGCCAGCAGGACGGGACTAGCGGGAAACAATGAGCAGTTCTTC. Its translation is CASRTGLAGNNEQFF.

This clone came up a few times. CDR3: CASTEGSEQYF. CDR3 in DNA: TGTGCCAGCACAGAAGGCTCCGAGCAGTACTTC. V is TRBV18 and J is TRBJ2-7; D is uncertain. This CDR3 has 11 residues. Germline CDR1 reads KGHSH; CDR2 reads LQKENI. V shed 8 bases and J shed 6 bases, with 11 bases lying between them.

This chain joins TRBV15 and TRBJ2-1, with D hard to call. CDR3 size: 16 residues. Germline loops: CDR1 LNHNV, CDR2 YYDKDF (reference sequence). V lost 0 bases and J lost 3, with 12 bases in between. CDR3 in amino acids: CATSRDMSVYYNEQFF. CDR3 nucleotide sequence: TGTGCCACCAGCAGAGATATGAGCGTGTACTACAATGAGCAGTTCTTC.

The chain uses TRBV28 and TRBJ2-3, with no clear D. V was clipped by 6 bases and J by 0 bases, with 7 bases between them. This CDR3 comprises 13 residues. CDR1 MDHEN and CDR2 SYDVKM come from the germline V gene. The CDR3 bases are TGTGCCAGCAGGCTGCAGAGCACAGATACGCAGTATTTT. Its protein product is CASRLQSTDTQYF.

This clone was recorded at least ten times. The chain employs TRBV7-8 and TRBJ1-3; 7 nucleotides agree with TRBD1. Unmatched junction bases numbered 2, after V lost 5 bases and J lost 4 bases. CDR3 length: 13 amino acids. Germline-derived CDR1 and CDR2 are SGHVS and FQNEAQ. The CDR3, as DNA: TGTGCCAGCAGCCCAGGGGGGGGAAACACCATATATTTT. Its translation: CASSPGGGNTIYF.

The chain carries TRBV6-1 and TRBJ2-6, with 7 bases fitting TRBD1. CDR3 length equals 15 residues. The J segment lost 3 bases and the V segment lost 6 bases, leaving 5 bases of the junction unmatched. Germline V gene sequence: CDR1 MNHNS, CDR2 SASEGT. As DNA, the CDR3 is TGTGCCAGCAGCCGTCAGGGGGTTGGGGCCAACGTCCTGACTTTC. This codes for CASSRQGVGANVLTF.

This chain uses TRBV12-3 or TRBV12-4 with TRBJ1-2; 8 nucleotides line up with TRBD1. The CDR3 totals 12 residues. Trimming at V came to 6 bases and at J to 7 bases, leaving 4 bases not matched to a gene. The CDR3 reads CASSTTGVGYTF. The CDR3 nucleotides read TGTGCCAGCAGCACGACAGGGGTTGGCTACACCTTC.

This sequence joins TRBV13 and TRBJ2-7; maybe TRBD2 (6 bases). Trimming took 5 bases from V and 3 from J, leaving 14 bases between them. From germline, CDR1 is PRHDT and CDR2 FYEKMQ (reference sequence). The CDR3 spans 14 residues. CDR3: CASSPGLAHYEQYF. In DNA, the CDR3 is TGTGCCAGCAGCCCGGGACTCGCTCACTACGAGCAGTACTTC.

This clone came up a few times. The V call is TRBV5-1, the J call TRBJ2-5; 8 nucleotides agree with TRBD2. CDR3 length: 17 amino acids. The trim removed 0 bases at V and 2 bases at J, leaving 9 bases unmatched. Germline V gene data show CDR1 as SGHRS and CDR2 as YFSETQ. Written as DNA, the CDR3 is TGCGCCAGCAGCTTGGGTGGGCGGGGGGCCCTTCAAGAGACCCAGTACTTC. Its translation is CASSLGGRGALQETQYF.

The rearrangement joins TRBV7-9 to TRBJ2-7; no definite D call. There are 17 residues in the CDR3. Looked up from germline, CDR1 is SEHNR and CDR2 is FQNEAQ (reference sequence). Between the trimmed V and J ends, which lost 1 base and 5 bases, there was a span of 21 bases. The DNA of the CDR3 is TGTGCCAGCAGCTTAGGCAACTATACATCTCGCCGAAACGAGCAGTACTTC. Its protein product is CASSLGNYTSRRNEQYF.

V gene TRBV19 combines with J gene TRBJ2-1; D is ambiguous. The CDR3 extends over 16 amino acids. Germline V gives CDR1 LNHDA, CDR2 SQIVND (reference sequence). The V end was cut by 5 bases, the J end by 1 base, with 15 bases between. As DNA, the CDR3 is TGTGCCAGTAGTTTCGACCCGGCGGCGTCCTACAATGAGCAGTTCTTC. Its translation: CASSFDPAASYNEQFF.